The next 32 T cell receptor beta chains were all read from a single sample in a study of control samples from healthy donors and cancer patients. Clones were sequenced by immunoSEQ multiplex PCR, and TCRdb holds only the in-frame ones, with some missing. The sample lists about 94,000 clones; about nine tenths were seen once. Material for sequencing was blood. The receptors come from a woman under 30 in good health.

This chain joins TRBV5-4 and TRBJ1-4, with 9 bases lining up with TRBD1. V was clipped by 4 bases and J by 5 bases; unmatched bases: 9. The germline CDR1 and CDR2 sequences are SGHNT and YYREEE (reference sequence). The CDR3 consists of 16 residues. The CDR3 DNA reads as TGTGCCAGCAGCCCGGGCGGACAGGGGATAAATGAAAAACTGTTTTTT. Translated, it gives CASSPGGQGINEKLFF.

This clone was picked up one time. The V and J genes are TRBV14 and TRBJ2-2, with a tentative D call TRBD1 (5 bases). This CDR3 contains 15 residues. CDR1 SGHDN and CDR2 FVKESK come from the germline V gene. V dropped 4 bases and J dropped 1 base, with 10 bases sitting between them. CDR3 DNA: TGTGCCAGCAGCCGCTACAGGAGGAACACCGGGGAGCTGTTTTTT. This sequence encodes CASSRYRRNTGELFF.

The chain employs TRBV7-9 and TRBJ1-6, with unresolved D. The CDR3 is 18 amino acids. CDR1 and CDR2 (germline): SEHNR, FQNEAQ (reference sequence). With 5 bases removed from V and 4 bases from J, the gap between germline ends came to 21 bases. The CDR3 region has the DNA TGTGCCAGCAGCCGATCGGACGGTCCTCACGGTTATAATTCACCCCTCCACTTT. It is translated as CASSRSDGPHGYNSPLHF.

This CDR3 is CASSKAGPRKV. CDR3 nucleotide sequence: TGTGCCAGCAGCAAAGCGGGGCCCCGGAAGGTC. This chain connects TRBV21-1 to TRBJ2-7; TRBD1 reflects the table's D call only, with no check against the DNA. TRBV21-1 is tagged as a pseudogene. This CDR3 spans 11 amino acids.

V usage is TRBV4-1 and J usage is TRBJ1-6, with no clear D. This CDR3 contains 13 residues. Germline CDR1 MGHRA, CDR2 YSYEKL. With 0 bases removed from V and 14 bases from J, the gap between germline ends came to 11 bases. Written as DNA, the CDR3 is TGCGCCAGCAGCCAAGATAGCAGGTTGGCCCTCCACTTT. Residues: CASSQDSRLALHF.

This clone was counted once. This rearrangement joins TRBV19 to TRBJ1-2; TRBD1 matches 10 bases. The germline CDR1 and CDR2 sequences are LNHDA and SQIVND (reference sequence). V was pared by 7 bases and J by 8 bases, with 10 bases of the junction left unmatched. The length of the CDR3 is 14 residues. The CDR3 bases are TGTGCCAGTACCGCGGACAGGGGGTCTCAAGGCTACACCTTC. It yields the protein CASTADRGSQGYTF. Based on the CDR3 plus reference TRBV19 and TRBJ1-2, the full variable domain is DGGITQSPKYLFRKEGQNVTLSCEQNLNHDAMYWYRQDPGQGLRLIYYSQIVNDFQKGDIAEGYSVSREKKESFPLTVTSAQKNPTAFYLCASTADRGSQGYTFGSGTRLTVV.

The V gene is TRBV6-5, the J gene TRBJ1-2; tentatively, D is TRBD1 (6 bases). The CDR3 is made up of 14 amino acids. Germline CDR1 is MNHEY and CDR2 is SVGAGI. V lost 0 bases and J 7 bases, leaving 12 bases between the germline ends. The CDR3 spells CASSYSNRDLGYTF. The CDR3 bases are TGTGCCAGCAGTTACTCCAACAGGGACCTTGGCTACACCTTC.

The rearrangement joins TRBV11-1 to TRBJ2-7, with D possibly being TRBD2 (6 bases). This CDR3 is 14 amino acids long. V was pared by 5 bases and J by 2 bases, with 13 bases between. CDR1 is SGHAT and CDR2 is FQDESV in the germline V gene (reference sequence). CDR3 protein: CASSNGRGTYEQYF. The CDR3, as DNA: TGTGCCAGCAGCAACGGGAGAGGGACCTACGAGCAGTACTTC.

The V and J genes are TRBV4-1 and TRBJ1-1, with no clear D. V dropped 0 bases and J dropped 2 bases, with 7 bases sitting between them. Germline V lookup: CDR1 MGHRA, CDR2 YSYEKL. This CDR3 comprises 14 residues. CDR3 DNA sequence: TGCGCCAGCAGCCAAGAGGGGATAAACACTGAAGCTTTCTTT. Translation gives CASSQEGINTEAFF.

This clone appeared a single time. The V call is TRBV10-3, the J call TRBJ1-4; 7 bases line up with TRBD1. CDR1 is ENHRY and CDR2 is SYGVKD in the germline V gene. V gave up 8 bases and J gave up 6 bases; unmatched junction bases: 6. The CDR3 loop spans 13 amino acids. The CDR3 DNA is TGTGCCATCCGAGACAGGGAGGATGAAAAACTGTTTTTT. Encoded protein: CAIRDREDEKLFF.

This clone has only one observation. The chain links TRBV27 to TRBJ1-1, with a tentative D call TRBD1 (5 bases). CDR1 MNHEY and CDR2 SMNVEV come from the germline V gene (reference sequence). The ends were cut back, 6 bases at V and 6 bases at J, with 14 bases in the middle. The CDR3 totals 13 residues. The CDR3 DNA reads TGTGCCAGCAGCCTTTTGAGGGGCGCTGAAGCTTTCTTT. It yields the protein CASSLLRGAEAFF.

This clone is a singleton in its sample. The chain employs TRBV6-5 and TRBJ1-2; TRBD1 matches 8 bases. The CDR3 has 13 residues. CDR1 is MNHEY and CDR2 is SVGAGI in the germline V gene. J lost 6 bases, V lost 10 bases, and 10 bases had no gene match. The CDR3 bases are TGTGCCAAACAACGACAGGGGAGGGATGGCTACACCTTC. Protein sequence: CAKQRQGRDGYTF.

J is TRBJ2-5 and V is TRBV27; the D is unclear. This CDR3 spans 11 amino acids. The germline CDR1 and CDR2 sequences are MNHEY and SMNVEV (reference sequence). The V and J ends lost 4 bases and 1 base respectively, with 1 base between them. The CDR3 bases are TGTGCCAGCAGTTCCCAAGAGACCCAGTACTTC. Its protein is CASSSQETQYF.

The J gene is TRBJ1-1, the V gene TRBV2; 7 bases line up with TRBD1. Germline assignment: CDR1 SNHLY and CDR2 FYNNEI. The CDR3 extends over 13 amino acids. Germline trimming cut 10 bases from V and 1 base from J; bases unmatched to any gene: 6. The CDR3 region is CAISRDRNTEAFF. CDR3 sequence (DNA): TGTGCCATCTCCCGGGACAGGAACACTGAAGCTTTCTTT.

The chain couples TRBV4-2 to TRBJ1-1; D unclear. From germline, CDR1 is LGHNA and CDR2 YNFKEQ. The length of the CDR3 is 14 residues. Trimming shortened V by 0 bases and J by 1 base, and 6 bases separated the two germline ends. This chain's CDR3 is CASSQDTANTEAFF. Here the CDR3 DNA reads TGTGCCAGCAGCCAAGATACAGCGAACACTGAAGCTTTCTTT.

This sequence joins TRBV3-1 (or the pseudogene TRBV3-2) and TRBJ1-2; perhaps TRBD1 as D (5 bases). The CDR3 is made up of 16 amino acids. CDR1 LGHDT and CDR2 YNNKEL come from the germline V gene (reference sequence). With 2 bases removed from V and 5 bases from J, the gap between germline ends came to 18 bases. The CDR3 sequence is CASSQTQVGTTYGYTF. CDR3 sequence (DNA): TGTGCCAGCAGCCAAACTCAGGTTGGGACTACTTATGGCTACACCTTC.

The gene calls are TRBV5-1 and TRBJ2-5; TRBD2 matches 11 bases. Germline-derived CDR1 and CDR2 are SGHRS and YFSETQ. The CDR3 is 16 amino acids. V was clipped by 0 bases and J by 1 base; unmatched bases: 2. Here the CDR3 reads CASSLVLAGGQETQYF. The CDR3 DNA is TGCGCCAGCAGCTTGGTGCTAGCGGGGGGCCAAGAGACCCAGTACTTC.

This clone was seen once. This chain joins TRBV6-5 and TRBJ2-2; D is perhaps TRBD1 or TRBD2 (5 bases each). The CDR3 has 14 amino acids. Trimming left V 2 bases short and J 7 bases short, with 11 bases between. Germline V gene data show CDR1 as MNHEY and CDR2 as SVGAGI. In nucleotides, the CDR3 is TGTGCCAGCAGTTACGAGGGGAGAAGCGGGGAGCTGTTTTTT. Its translation: CASSYEGRSGELFF.

The gene calls are TRBV27 and TRBJ2-7; D remains ambiguous. The CDR3 runs to 13 residues. V lost 2 bases to trimming and J lost 6 bases, with 11 bases between them. Germline assignment: CDR1 MNHEY and CDR2 SMNVEV (reference sequence). The CDR3 protein is CASSLKVTGEQYF. The DNA for the CDR3 is TGTGCCAGCAGTTTAAAGGTTACGGGCGAGCAGTACTTC.

The chain recombines TRBV7-9 with TRBJ1-2; possibly TRBD1 for D (6 bases). The CDR3 is made up of 15 amino acids. Germline CDR1 SEHNR, CDR2 FQNEAQ (reference sequence). V shed 6 bases and J shed 5 bases, with 19 bases lying between them. Written as DNA, the CDR3 is TGTGCCAGCAGACCAACGTCCACAGGGATTTATGGCTACACCTTC. Its translation: CASRPTSTGIYGYTF.

This clone was seen just once. The J gene is TRBJ1-2, the V gene TRBV2; weak D call: TRBD1 (5 bases). Per the germline V gene, CDR1 is SNHLY and CDR2 is FYNNEI. V was pared by 6 bases and J by 1 base, with 9 bases between. CDR3 size: 13 residues. The CDR3 here is CASRQDLNYGYTF. In DNA form, the CDR3 reads TGTGCCAGCAGACAGGATCTTAACTATGGCTACACCTTC.

This sequence joins TRBV29-1 and TRBJ2-1; 13 bases fit TRBD2. The CDR3 runs to 20 residues. From germline, CDR1 is SQVTM and CDR2 ANQGSEA. Losses at the gene ends were 2 bases for V and 0 bases for J; bases not matched to a gene: 13. CDR3 protein: CSVERKGLAGSSRSYNEQFF. CDR3 nucleotide sequence: TGCAGCGTTGAAAGAAAGGGACTAGCGGGGAGTTCCCGCTCCTACAATGAGCAGTTCTTC.

The CDR3 DNA follows: TGTGCCAGCAGCTTGTCGGCTAATACCCTCCACTTT. Translation gives CASSLSANTLHF. The rearrangement joins TRBV5-8 to TRBJ1-6; the D is unclear. Trimming left V 1 base short and J 14 bases short, with 10 bases between. This CDR3 has 12 residues. The germline gives CDR1 SGHTS, CDR2 YDEGEE.

On this clone: This may be a read error: a much more frequent sequence differs by one nucleotide. The rearrangement joins TRBV5-8 to TRBJ2-3; D perhaps matches TRBD1 (5 bases). V lost 0 bases to trimming and J lost 0 bases, with 5 bases between them. The CDR3 has 14 amino acids. CDR1 is SGHTS and CDR2 is YDEGEE in the germline V gene. CDR3 nucleotide sequence: TGTGCCAGCAGCTTGGGACAGAGCACAGATACGCAGTATTTT. Translated, it gives CASSLGQSTDTQYF.

V gene TRBV5-1 combines with J gene TRBJ2-1, with 7 bases fitting TRBD2. V was pared by 2 bases and J by 0 bases, with 5 bases of the junction left unmatched. Per germline, CDR1 SGHRS and CDR2 YFSETQ. CDR3 size: 16 residues. CDR3 in amino acids: CASSFSAGLSYNEQFF. DNA for the CDR3: TGCGCCAGCAGCTTCTCAGCGGGGCTCTCCTACAATGAGCAGTTCTTC.

The chain combines TRBV4-1 with TRBJ2-7; possibly TRBD1 for D (6 bases). Trimming stripped 4 bases from V and 3 bases from J, with 13 bases between. CDR3 size: 14 residues. CDR1 is MGHRA, CDR2 YSYEKL, per germline. DNA of the CDR3: TGCGCCAGCAGCCGCCAGGGACAAGGCTACGAGCAGTACTTC. It codes for CASSRQGQGYEQYF.

This rearrangement joins TRBV5-6 to TRBJ2-7; the D gene could be TRBD1 or TRBD2 (5 bases each). V was pared by 6 bases and J by 4 bases, with 20 bases between. The length of the CDR3 is 15 residues. Germline V CDR1 and CDR2: SGHDT, YYEEEE. CDR3 coding DNA: TGTGCCAGCACCCCGTGGGGAGTGGGGGATTACGAGCAGTACTTC. Translating gives CASTPWGVGDYEQYF. Based on the CDR3 plus reference TRBV5-6 and TRBJ2-7, the full variable domain is DAGVTQSPTHLIKTRGQQVTLRCSPKSGHDTVSWYQQALGQGPQFIFQYYEEEERQRGNFPDRFSGHQFPNYSSELNVNALLLGDSALYLCASTPWGVGDYEQYFGPGTRLTVT.

The chain uses TRBV6-5 and TRBJ1-4; D unresolved. In germline, CDR1 is MNHEY, CDR2 SVGAGI. V lost 10 bases and J lost 0, with 9 bases in between. CDR3 length: 13 amino acids. The CDR3 sequence is CATKRATNEKLFF. The DNA of the CDR3 is TGTGCCACCAAGCGGGCAACTAATGAAAAACTGTTTTTT.

The count of this clone is one. This rearrangement joins TRBV6-1 to TRBJ2-7, with 8 bases that match TRBD2. There are 15 residues in the CDR3. CDR1 MNHNS and CDR2 SASEGT come from the germline V gene. The trim removed 1 base at V and 2 bases at J, leaving 4 bases unmatched. The CDR3 reads CASSEEHGGAYEQYF. Here the CDR3 DNA reads TGTGCCAGCAGTGAAGAACACGGGGGGGCCTACGAGCAGTACTTC.

This clone was found a few times. V usage is TRBV10-3 and J usage is TRBJ1-1, with 8 bases identical to TRBD1. This CDR3 has 16 residues. The germline gives CDR1 ENHRY, CDR2 SYGVKD. Losses at the gene ends were 4 bases for V and 1 base for J; bases not matched to a gene: 8. CDR3 in DNA: TGTGCCATCAGTGGGACAGGGAAGGGGGGGAACACTGAAGCTTTCTTT. As protein: CAISGTGKGGNTEAFF.

The genes are TRBV19 and TRBJ1-4; D uncertain. This CDR3 comprises 12 residues. Trimming shortened V by 7 bases and J by 4 bases, and 7 bases separated the two germline ends. Germline loops: CDR1 LNHDA, CDR2 SQIVND (reference sequence). CDR3 nucleotide sequence: TGTGCCAGTACAGATTATAATGAAAAACTGTTTTTT. The encoded protein is CASTDYNEKLFF.

This clone was counted a single time. The gene calls are TRBV6-5 and TRBJ2-7, with TRBD2 matching over 9 bases. Germline V CDR1 and CDR2: MNHEY, SVGAGI. J lost 0 bases, V lost 7 bases, and 7 bases had no gene match. This CDR3 spans 15 amino acids. The CDR3 loop is CASTRAGGFSYEQYF. Here the CDR3 DNA reads TGTGCCAGCACCCGAGCGGGGGGCTTCTCCTACGAGCAGTACTTC.